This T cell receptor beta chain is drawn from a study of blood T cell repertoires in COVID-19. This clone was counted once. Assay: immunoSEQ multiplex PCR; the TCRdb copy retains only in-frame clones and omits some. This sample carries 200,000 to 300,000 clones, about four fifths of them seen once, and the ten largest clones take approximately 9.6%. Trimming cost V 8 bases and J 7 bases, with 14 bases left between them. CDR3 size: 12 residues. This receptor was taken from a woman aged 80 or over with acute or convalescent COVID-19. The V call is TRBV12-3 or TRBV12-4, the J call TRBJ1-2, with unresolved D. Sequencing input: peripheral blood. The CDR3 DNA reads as TGTGCCAGCGAGGGCCTTCCCGGTGGCTACACCTTC. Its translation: CASEGLPGGYTF.